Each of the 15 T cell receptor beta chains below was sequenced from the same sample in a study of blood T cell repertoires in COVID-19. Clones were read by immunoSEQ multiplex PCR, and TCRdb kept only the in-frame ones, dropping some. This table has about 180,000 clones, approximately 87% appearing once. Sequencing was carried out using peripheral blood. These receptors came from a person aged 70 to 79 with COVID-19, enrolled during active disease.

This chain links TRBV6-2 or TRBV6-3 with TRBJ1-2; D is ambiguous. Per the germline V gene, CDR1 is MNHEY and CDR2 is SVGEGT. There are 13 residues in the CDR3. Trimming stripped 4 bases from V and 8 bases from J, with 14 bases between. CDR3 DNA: TGTGCCAGCAGTTCAGACCCAGAGAGGGGCTACACCTTC. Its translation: CASSSDPERGYTF.

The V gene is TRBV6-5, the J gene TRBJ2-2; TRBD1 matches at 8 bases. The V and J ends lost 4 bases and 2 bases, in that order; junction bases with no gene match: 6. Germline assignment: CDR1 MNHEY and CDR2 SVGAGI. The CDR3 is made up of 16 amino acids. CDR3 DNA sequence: TGTGCCAGCAGTTCACGGACAGGGCTCAACACCGGGGAGCTGTTTTTT. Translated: CASSSRTGLNTGELFF.

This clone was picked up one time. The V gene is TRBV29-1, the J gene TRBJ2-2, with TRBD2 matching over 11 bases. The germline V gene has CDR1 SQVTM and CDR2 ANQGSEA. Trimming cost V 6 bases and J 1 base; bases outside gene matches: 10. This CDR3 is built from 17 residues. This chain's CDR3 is CSVLFPGLAGNTGELFF. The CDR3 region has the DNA TGCAGCGTGCTCTTTCCTGGACTAGCGGGGAACACCGGGGAGCTGTTTTTT.

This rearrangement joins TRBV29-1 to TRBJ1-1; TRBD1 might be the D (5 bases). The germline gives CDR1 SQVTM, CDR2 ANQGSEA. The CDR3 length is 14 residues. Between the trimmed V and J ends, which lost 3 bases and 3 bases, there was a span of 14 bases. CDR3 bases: TGCAGCGTTGAGGAAGGACGGGGGGACACTGAAGCTTTCTTT. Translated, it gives CSVEEGRGDTEAFF. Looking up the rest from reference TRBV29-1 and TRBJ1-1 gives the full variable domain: SAVISQKPSRDICQRGTSLTIQCQVDSQVTMMFWYRQQPGQSLTLIATANQGSEATYESGFVIDKFPISRPNLTFSTLTVSNMSPEDSSIYLCSVEEGRGDTEAFFGQGTRLTVV.

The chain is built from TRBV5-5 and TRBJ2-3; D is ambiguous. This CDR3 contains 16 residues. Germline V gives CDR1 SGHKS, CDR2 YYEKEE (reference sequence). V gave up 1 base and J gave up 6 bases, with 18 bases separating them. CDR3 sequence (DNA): TGTGCCAGCAGCTTGTTGGCAGCCTCCGGAGTGGATACGCAGTATTTT. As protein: CASSLLAASGVDTQYF.

CDR3 sequence (DNA): TGTGCCAGCAGTGAGCAGAGCAATCAGCCCCAGCATTTT. This encodes CASSEQSNQPQHF. V gene TRBV2 combines with J gene TRBJ1-5; D remains ambiguous. The CDR3 runs to 13 residues. The germline V gene encodes CDR1 SNHLY and CDR2 FYNNEI. Trimming removed 3 bases from V and 1 base from J, with 4 bases in between.

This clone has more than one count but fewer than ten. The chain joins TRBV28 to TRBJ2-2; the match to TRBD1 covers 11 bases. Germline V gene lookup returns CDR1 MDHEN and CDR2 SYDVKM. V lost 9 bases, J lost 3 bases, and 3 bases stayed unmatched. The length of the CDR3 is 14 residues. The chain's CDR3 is CASKGQGDTGELFF. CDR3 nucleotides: TGTGCCAGTAAGGGACAGGGGGACACCGGGGAGCTGTTTTTT.

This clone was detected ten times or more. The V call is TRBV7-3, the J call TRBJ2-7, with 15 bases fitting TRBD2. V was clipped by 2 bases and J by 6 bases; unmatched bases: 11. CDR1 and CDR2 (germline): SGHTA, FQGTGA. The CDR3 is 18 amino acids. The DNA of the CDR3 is TGTGCCAGCAGCTTATCCCATGGACTAGCGGGAGGGCCGTCCGAGCAGTACTTC. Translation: CASSLSHGLAGGPSEQYF.

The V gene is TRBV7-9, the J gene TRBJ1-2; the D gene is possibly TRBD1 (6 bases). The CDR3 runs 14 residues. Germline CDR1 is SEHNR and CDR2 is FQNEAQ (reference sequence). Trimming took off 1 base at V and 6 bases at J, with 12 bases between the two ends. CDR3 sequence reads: CASSLDTGSHGYTF. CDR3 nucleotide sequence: TGTGCCAGCAGCTTAGATACAGGGAGCCATGGCTACACCTTC.

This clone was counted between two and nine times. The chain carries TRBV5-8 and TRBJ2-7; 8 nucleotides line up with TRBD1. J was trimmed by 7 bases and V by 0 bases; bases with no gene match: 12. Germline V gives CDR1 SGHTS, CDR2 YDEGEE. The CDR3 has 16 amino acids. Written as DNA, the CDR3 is TGTGCCAGCAGCTTGGGGGTCCTCCAGGGGGCGGAGGAGCAGTACTTC. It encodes CASSLGVLQGAEEQYF.

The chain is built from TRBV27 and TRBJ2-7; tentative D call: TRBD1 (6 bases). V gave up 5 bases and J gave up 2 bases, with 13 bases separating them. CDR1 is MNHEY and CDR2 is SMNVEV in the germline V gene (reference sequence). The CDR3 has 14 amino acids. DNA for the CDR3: TGTGCCAGCAGTATCGGGACACCTCCCTACGAGCAGTACTTC. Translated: CASSIGTPPYEQYF.

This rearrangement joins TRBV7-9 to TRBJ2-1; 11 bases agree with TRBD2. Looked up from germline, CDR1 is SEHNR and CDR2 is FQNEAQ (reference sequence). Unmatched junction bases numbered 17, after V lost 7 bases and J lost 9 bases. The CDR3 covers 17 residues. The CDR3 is CASIPTVLAGVGVEQFF. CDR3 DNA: TGTGCCAGCATCCCCACTGTACTAGCGGGAGTAGGGGTTGAGCAGTTCTTC.

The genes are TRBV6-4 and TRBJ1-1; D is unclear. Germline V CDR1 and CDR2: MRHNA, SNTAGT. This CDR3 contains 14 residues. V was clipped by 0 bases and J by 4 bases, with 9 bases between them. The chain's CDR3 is CASSDSSRGTEAFF. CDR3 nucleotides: TGTGCCAGCAGTGACTCGAGTCGGGGCACTGAAGCTTTCTTT.

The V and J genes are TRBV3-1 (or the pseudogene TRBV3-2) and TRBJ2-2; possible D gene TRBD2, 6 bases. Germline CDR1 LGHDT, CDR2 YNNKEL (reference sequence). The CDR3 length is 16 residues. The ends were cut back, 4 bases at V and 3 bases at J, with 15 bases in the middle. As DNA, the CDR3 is TGTGCCAGCAGCCCCCTGTGGAGGGGCCACACCGGGGAGCTGTTTTTT. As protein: CASSPLWRGHTGELFF.

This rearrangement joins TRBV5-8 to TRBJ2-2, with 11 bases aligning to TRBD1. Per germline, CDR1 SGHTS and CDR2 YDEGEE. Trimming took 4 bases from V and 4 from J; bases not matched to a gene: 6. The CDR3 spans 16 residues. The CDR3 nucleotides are TGTGCCAGCAGCATCGGTGGGACAGGGGGCACCGGGGAGCTGTTTTTT. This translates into CASSIGGTGGTGELFF. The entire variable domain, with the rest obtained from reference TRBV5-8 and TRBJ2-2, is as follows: EAGVTQSPTHLIKTRGQQATLRCSPISGHTSVYWYQQALGLGLQFLLWYDEGEERNRGNFPPRFSGRQFPNYSSELNVNALELEDSALYLCASSIGGTGGTGELFFGEGSRLTVL.